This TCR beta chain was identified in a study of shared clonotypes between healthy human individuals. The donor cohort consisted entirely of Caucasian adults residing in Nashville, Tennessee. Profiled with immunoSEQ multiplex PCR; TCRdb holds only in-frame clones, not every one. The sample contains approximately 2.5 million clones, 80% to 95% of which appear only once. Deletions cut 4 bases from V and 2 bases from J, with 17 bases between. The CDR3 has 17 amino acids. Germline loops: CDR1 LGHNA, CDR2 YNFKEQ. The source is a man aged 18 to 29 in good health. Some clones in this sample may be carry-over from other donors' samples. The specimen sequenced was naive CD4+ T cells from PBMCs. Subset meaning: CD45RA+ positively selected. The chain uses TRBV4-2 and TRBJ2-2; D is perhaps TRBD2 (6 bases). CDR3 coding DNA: TGTGCCAGCAGCCTGCGTACGAGGAGGGAAAACACCGGGGAGCTGTTTTTT. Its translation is CASSLRTRRENTGELFF.